This is a list of T cell receptor beta chains from one sample in a study of early T cells in non-severe SARS-CoV-2 infection. TCRdb reprocessed the 5' RACE reads with MiXCR, giving one entry per CDR3 protein. This table holds roughly 67,000 distinct CDR3 sequences, approximately 11% found once. Material for sequencing was whole blood. These TCRs come from an adult who was a healthcare worker with PCR-confirmed SARS-CoV-2 infection or an uninfected control (not recorded which). Each CDR3 is given with its conserved first and last residue. D genes are given only for firm matches. Not every row has a clone size; where given, it reads once, few, many or a size class.

j_gene: TRBJ2-7
v_gene: TRBV5-1
abundance: NA
d_gene: NA
CDR3aa: CASSTQGTEQYF
CDR3nt: TGCGCCAGCAGTACCCAGGGTACGGAGCAGTACTTC

j_gene: TRBJ2-7
v_gene: TRBV7-2
abundance: NA
d_gene: NA
CDR3aa: CASSPGPLYYEQYF
CDR3nt: TGTGCCAGCAGCCCTGGTCCCCTATACTACGAGCAGTACTTC

j_gene: TRBJ2-7
v_gene: TRBV7-9
abundance: NA
d_gene: TRBD2
CDR3aa: CASSPPGLADEQYF
CDR3nt: TGTGCCAGCAGCCCTCCGGGACTAGCGGACGAGCAGTACTTC

j_gene: TRBJ2-1
v_gene: TRBV2
abundance: many
d_gene: TRBD1
CDR3aa: CASGETGGSYNEQFF
CDR3nt: TGTGCCAGCGGAGAGACAGGGGGCTCCTACAATGAGCAGTTCTTC

j_gene: TRBJ2-1
v_gene: TRBV7-9
abundance: many
d_gene: NA
CDR3aa: CASSPLGTQGVNEQFF
CDR3nt: TGTGCCAGCAGCCCCTTGGGGACCCAAGGGGTCAATGAGCAGTTCTTC

j_gene: TRBJ2-3
v_gene: TRBV7-3
abundance: NA
d_gene: NA
CDR3aa: CASSLSDLSTDTQYF
CDR3nt: TGTGCCAGCAGCTTATCGGACCTGAGCACAGATACGCAGTATTTT

j_gene: TRBJ2-7
v_gene: TRBV27
abundance: NA
d_gene: TRBD1
CDR3aa: CASRKIQGAYEQYF
CDR3nt: TGTGCCAGCAGAAAAATACAGGGGGCCTACGAGCAGTACTTC

j_gene: TRBJ2-3
v_gene: TRBV12-3/TRBV12-4
abundance: few
d_gene: NA
CDR3aa: CASSLSRATDTQYF
CDR3nt: TGTGCCAGCAGTTTGAGCCGAGCTACAGATACGCAGTATTTT

j_gene: TRBJ1-3
v_gene: TRBV18
abundance: many
d_gene: TRBD1
CDR3aa: CASSPYQGVGNTIYF
CDR3nt: TGTGCCAGCTCACCATACCAGGGGGTCGGAAACACCATATATTTT

j_gene: TRBJ2-7
v_gene: TRBV4-1
abundance: NA
d_gene: NA
CDR3aa: CASSLQGIGVDEQYF
CDR3nt: TGCGCCAGCAGCCTCCAAGGAATAGGGGTGGACGAGCAGTACTTC

j_gene: TRBJ2-3
v_gene: TRBV20-1
abundance: few
d_gene: NA
CDR3aa: CSAINPHVSGAASSTDTQYF
CDR3nt: TGCAGTGCCATCAATCCCCACGTTTCGGGGGCTGCTAGTAGCACAGATACGCAGTATTTT

j_gene: TRBJ2-7
v_gene: TRBV14
abundance: few
d_gene: TRBD2
CDR3aa: CASSLGTTLYEQYF
CDR3nt: TGTGCCAGCAGTCTCGGGACTACCCTCTACGAGCAGTACTTC

j_gene: TRBJ2-2
v_gene: TRBV19
abundance: many
d_gene: TRBD1
CDR3aa: CASSTDRDPFGGELFF
CDR3nt: TGTGCCAGTAGTACAGACAGGGATCCATTTGGAGGGGAGCTGTTTTTT

j_gene: TRBJ2-3
v_gene: TRBV20-1
abundance: many
d_gene: TRBD2
CDR3aa: CSATGLAGKDTQYF
CDR3nt: TGCAGTGCTACCGGACTAGCGGGAAAAGATACGCAGTATTTT

j_gene: TRBJ2-7
v_gene: TRBV10-3
abundance: many
d_gene: NA
CDR3aa: CAISESGKTSSYEQYF
CDR3nt: TGTGCCATCAGTGAGTCTGGGAAAACGAGCTCCTACGAGCAGTACTTC

j_gene: TRBJ2-5
v_gene: TRBV4-1
abundance: few
d_gene: TRBD1
CDR3aa: CASSQGQGAGETQYF
CDR3nt: TGCGCCAGCAGCCAAGGACAGGGGGCGGGGGAGACCCAGTACTTC

j_gene: TRBJ2-2
v_gene: TRBV11-2
abundance: NA
d_gene: NA
CDR3aa: CASSLTPGELFF
CDR3nt: TGTGCCAGCAGCTTAACCCCCGGGGAGCTGTTTTTT

j_gene: TRBJ1-3
v_gene: TRBV7-2
abundance: many
d_gene: TRBD1
CDR3aa: CASSQGAGLAGDTIYF
CDR3nt: TGTGCCAGCAGCCAGGGGGCCGGCCTGGCAGGTGACACCATATATTTT

j_gene: TRBJ2-1
v_gene: TRBV12-3/TRBV12-4
abundance: NA
d_gene: TRBD2
CDR3aa: CASSLPLAGFWNEQFF
CDR3nt: TGTGCCAGCAGCCTCCCCCTAGCGGGGTTTTGGAATGAGCAGTTCTTC

j_gene: TRBJ1-1
v_gene: TRBV6-5
abundance: NA
d_gene: TRBD1
CDR3aa: CASSPGGWDTEAFF
CDR3nt: TGTGCCAGCAGCCCAGGGGGGTGGGACACTGAAGCTTTCTTT

j_gene: TRBJ1-4
v_gene: TRBV4-1
abundance: NA
d_gene: NA
CDR3aa: CASSPPLGFEKLFF
CDR3nt: TGCGCCAGCAGCCCTCCGCTGGGGTTTGAAAAACTGTTTTTT

j_gene: TRBJ2-6
v_gene: TRBV18
abundance: NA
d_gene: TRBD2
CDR3aa: CASSPLAGSGANVLTF
CDR3nt: TGTGCCAGCTCACCTTTAGCGGGCTCTGGGGCCAACGTCCTGACTTTC

j_gene: TRBJ2-1
v_gene: TRBV7-2
abundance: many
d_gene: NA
CDR3aa: CASSLASSHEQFF
CDR3nt: TGTGCCAGCAGCTTAGCTTCCTCCCATGAGCAGTTCTTC

j_gene: TRBJ2-1
v_gene: TRBV7-8
abundance: few
d_gene: NA
CDR3aa: CASSPGTGSHNEQFF
CDR3nt: TGTGCCAGCAGCCCCGGGACGGGTTCCCACAATGAGCAGTTCTTC

j_gene: TRBJ2-1
v_gene: TRBV29-1
abundance: few
d_gene: TRBD1
CDR3aa: CSFRGPYNEQFF
CDR3nt: TGCAGCTTTAGGGGGCCCTACAATGAGCAGTTCTTC

j_gene: TRBJ2-2
v_gene: TRBV20-1
abundance: NA
d_gene: NA
CDR3aa: CSARDLPSAGGELFF
CDR3nt: TGCAGTGCTAGAGATCTACCTAGCGCTGGCGGGGAGCTGTTTTTT

j_gene: TRBJ2-1
v_gene: TRBV27
abundance: many
d_gene: NA
CDR3aa: CATGVAGRYNEQFF
CDR3nt: TGTGCCACCGGAGTGGCAGGGCGTTACAATGAGCAGTTCTTC

j_gene: TRBJ2-3
v_gene: TRBV28
abundance: NA
d_gene: TRBD2
CDR3aa: CASFTSAGANGGTDTQYF
CDR3nt: TGTGCCAGCTTTACCTCAGCGGGAGCGAACGGGGGCACAGATACGCAGTATTTT

j_gene: TRBJ1-5
v_gene: TRBV6-6
abundance: many
d_gene: TRBD1
CDR3aa: CASNRDRDQPQHF
CDR3nt: TGTGCCAGCAACCGGGACAGGGACCAGCCCCAGCATTTT

j_gene: TRBJ2-3
v_gene: TRBV4-1
abundance: NA
d_gene: NA
CDR3aa: CASSRNWGDTQYF
CDR3nt: TGCGCCAGCAGCCGAAACTGGGGTGATACGCAGTATTTT

j_gene: TRBJ2-7
v_gene: TRBV28
abundance: NA
d_gene: TRBD2
CDR3aa: CASSFPNRAGVPPSYEQYF
CDR3nt: TGTGCCAGCAGTTTCCCCAACAGAGCGGGAGTCCCCCCATCCTACGAGCAGTACTTC

j_gene: TRBJ2-1
v_gene: TRBV4-2
abundance: NA
d_gene: NA
CDR3aa: CASSQDLMGPLNEQFF
CDR3nt: TGTGCCAGCAGCCAAGATCTTATGGGCCCGCTCAATGAGCAGTTCTTC

j_gene: TRBJ2-5
v_gene: TRBV4-1
abundance: NA
d_gene: NA
CDR3aa: CASSSQLTQETQYF
CDR3nt: TGCGCCAGCAGCTCCCAGCTGACCCAGGAGACCCAGTACTTC

j_gene: TRBJ2-1
v_gene: TRBV6-2/TRBV6-3
abundance: few
d_gene: TRBD1
CDR3aa: CASRDRGGQFF
CDR3nt: TGTGCCAGCAGGGACAGGGGAGGGCAGTTCTTC

j_gene: TRBJ2-1
v_gene: TRBV12-3/TRBV12-4
abundance: NA
d_gene: TRBD2
CDR3aa: CASSLVLSGGFYEQFF
CDR3nt: TGTGCCAGCAGTTTGGTCCTTAGCGGGGGCTTTTATGAGCAGTTCTTC

j_gene: TRBJ2-7
v_gene: TRBV11-2
abundance: NA
d_gene: NA
CDR3aa: CASSLGDRVNEQYF
CDR3nt: TGTGCCAGCAGCTTGGGGGATCGGGTCAACGAGCAGTACTTC

j_gene: TRBJ2-7
v_gene: TRBV5-5
abundance: many
d_gene: TRBD1
CDR3aa: CASSPGTGLHEQYF
CDR3nt: TGTGCCAGCAGCCCAGGGACAGGGCTTCACGAGCAGTACTTC

j_gene: TRBJ2-7
v_gene: TRBV11-2
abundance: many
d_gene: NA
CDR3aa: CASSLAGAQYF
CDR3nt: TGTGCCAGCAGCTTAGCAGGGGCGCAGTACTTC

j_gene: TRBJ2-7
v_gene: TRBV20-1
abundance: NA
d_gene: NA
CDR3aa: CSARALSSYEQYF
CDR3nt: TGCAGTGCTAGGGCCCTGAGCTCCTACGAGCAGTACTTC

j_gene: TRBJ1-5
v_gene: TRBV10-2
abundance: NA
d_gene: TRBD1
CDR3aa: CASSDRGPQPQHF
CDR3nt: TGCGCCAGCAGTGACAGGGGGCCTCAGCCCCAGCATTTT

j_gene: TRBJ2-7
v_gene: TRBV19
abundance: few
d_gene: NA
CDR3aa: CASSISSASAYEQYF
CDR3nt: TGTGCCAGTAGTATTTCATCGGCCTCAGCCTACGAGCAGTACTTC

j_gene: TRBJ1-1
v_gene: TRBV6-1
abundance: NA
d_gene: NA
CDR3aa: CASSAQENTEAFF
CDR3nt: TGTGCCAGCAGCGCTCAGGAGAACACTGAAGCTTTCTTT

j_gene: TRBJ2-3
v_gene: TRBV28
abundance: NA
d_gene: NA
CDR3aa: CASRDSTDTQYF
CDR3nt: TGTGCCAGCAGGGACAGCACAGATACGCAGTATTTT

j_gene: TRBJ1-4
v_gene: TRBV10-2
abundance: NA
d_gene: TRBD1
CDR3aa: CASSAGGNEKLFF
CDR3nt: TGCGCCAGCAGTGCAGGGGGTAATGAAAAACTGTTTTTT

j_gene: TRBJ1-1
v_gene: TRBV20-1
abundance: NA
d_gene: NA
CDR3aa: CSASGAGEAFF
CDR3nt: TGCAGTGCCAGTGGGGCAGGGGAAGCTTTCTTT